A single sample gave rise to the 2 T cell receptor beta chains below, sequenced in a study of CD8 T cells in Susac syndrome. With random hexamers, 0.5 to 1 ug RNA was reverse transcribed. TCRdb reanalysed the immunoSEQ multiplex PCR reads using MiXCR and keeps one entry per CDR3 protein. The sample lists 120,000 or so distinct CDR3 sequences, 94% occurring once. The material sequenced was CD4+ T cells from PBMCs. Source of these receptors: a human donor in good health.

The chain joins TRBV3-1 to TRBJ2-7, with 12 bases aligning to TRBD2. Germline CDR1 and CDR2: LGHDT and YNNKEL (reference sequence). This CDR3 spans 15 amino acids. V shed 1 base and J 4 bases; nucleotides not matched to a gene: 2. The CDR3 DNA reads TGTGCCAGCAGCCAAGGACTAGCGGGAGTGTACGAGCAGTACTTC. As protein: CASSQGLAGVYEQYF.

The V call is TRBV28, the J call TRBJ2-2; D may match TRBD1 or TRBD2 (5 bases each). The germline V gene encodes CDR1 MDHEN and CDR2 SYDVKM. CDR3 size: 17 residues. The V end was cut by 5 bases, the J end by 1 base, with 17 bases between. CDR3 protein: CASSPPPGRGNTGELFF. The CDR3 DNA reads TGTGCCAGCAGTCCCCCCCCGGGACGGGGGAACACCGGGGAGCTGTTTTTT.